The sequence of this T cell receptor (beta chain) was determined in a study of OX40 agonist ivuxolimab in advanced cancers. Study-level background: Patients assigned to dose escalation were diagnosed with hepatocellular carcinoma, melanoma, renal cell or head and neck cancer.

The method was immunoSEQ multiplex PCR; TCRdb's version includes in-frame clones alone and lacks a portion of them. This table has about 96,000 clones, under 90% appearing once. For this clone: Its cognate antigen is unknown.

The CDR3 sequence is 16 residues long. V lost 6 bases, J lost 7 bases, and 13 bases stayed unmatched. Germline V gene sequence: CDR1 SGHDT, CDR2 YYEEEE. General observations from the study: There were, on average, more expanded clones in CD8+ T cells than in CD4+. At doses 0.1 to 3.0 mg/kg, CD4+ and CD8+ clones expanded. Several nonresponders also turned out to have low normalized T-cell clonal expansion.

V and J are TRBV5-6 and TRBJ1-2; 12 positions match TRBD1. The sequencing here drew on CD4+ or CD8+ T cells sorted from blood, taken in a trial of the OX40 agonist ivuxolimab. The sequence was collected from an adult with an advanced solid tumor such as melanoma, head and neck, liver or kidney cancer. The CDR3 bases are TGTGCCAGCACTCCGGCCGGGACAGGGGGCAGGGGTGGCTACACCTTC. This encodes CASTPAGTGGRGGYTF.